This T cell receptor (beta chain) was captured in a study of T-cell memory formation after mild COVID-19. Whole-study results and caveats: Some clones that responded turned up in pre-infection memory, which suggests that cross-reactive memory joined in. Contracting clones localized mainly to CM and EM when CD4+ and mainly to EMRA when CD8+. A second wave of clones peaked on day 37, and their SARS-CoV-2 specificity went unconfirmed.

TCRdb re-called the 5' RACE reads with MiXCR, one entry per CDR3 protein. The sample records 10,000 to 15,000 distinct CDR3 sequences, about 17% being singletons. About this clonotype: Its cognate antigen is unknown.

The V gene lost 6 bases and the J gene lost 6 bases, with 15 bases spanning the gap. CDR1 is DFQATT, CDR2 SNEGSKA, per germline (reference sequence). The CDR3 extends over 13 amino acids. The TCR sequence derives from a man between 18 and 35 years old who had mild COVID-19 (a few samples of this study predate the infection). Cell type and time point are not known. Sequencing used PBMCs or a T cell subset sorted from them (not recorded which). The V call is TRBV20-1, the J call TRBJ2-1, with D possibly matching TRBD1 (6 bases). The chain's CDR3 is CSASGTTSNEQFF. The CDR3 DNA follows: TGCAGTGCGTCCGGGACAACGAGCAATGAGCAGTTCTTC.